Listed below are T cell receptor beta chains from one sample, sequenced in a study of T cells in Graves' hyperthyroidism and ophthalmopathy. Via MiXCR, TCRdb re-called the multiplex PCR reads, giving one row per CDR3 protein. The sample shows 500,000 to 600,000 distinct CDR3 sequences, over 45% of them seen only once. Sequences were obtained from peripheral blood or thyroid tissue (not recorded which). Receptors originate from an adult woman with Graves' disease, either hyperthyroidism or ophthalmopathy (not recorded which). CDR3s include the opening cysteine and the closing phenylalanine or tryptophan. Each record gives: J gene, V gene, D gene, clone size, CDR3 DNA, CDR3 protein. D genes are given only for firm matches. For some rows the clone size is stated as once, few or many, or as a class when expanded; others skip it.

J: TRBJ1-2; V: TRBV10-2; D: .; size: .; DNA: TGCGCCAGCAGCGCAACAGGTGCACCGGGCTACACCTTC; CDR3: CASSATGAPGYTF
J: TRBJ1-2; V: TRBV7-2; D: TRBD1; size: .; DNA: TGTGCCAGCAGCCCCACAGGGGACGGCTACACCTTC; CDR3: CASSPTGDGYTF
J: TRBJ2-2; V: TRBV29-1; D: TRBD2; size: many; DNA: TGCAGCGTTGAGATACTAGCGAGCACCGGGGAGCTGTTTTTT; CDR3: CSVEILASTGELFF
J: TRBJ2-7; V: TRBV7-9; D: .; size: few; DNA: TGTGCCAGCAGTTTACCAGGGGTACAGCAGTACTTC; CDR3: CASSLPGVQQYF
J: TRBJ2-5; V: TRBV20-1; D: TRBD2; size: .; DNA: TGCAGTGCTAGAGGACTAGCGGGAGACGGCCACGAGACCCAGTACTTC; CDR3: CSARGLAGDGHETQYF
J: TRBJ1-1; V: TRBV5-1; D: TRBD1; size: .; DNA: TGCGCCAGCAGCACCGGACAGGCCAAGGGCACTGAAGCTTTCTTT; CDR3: CASSTGQAKGTEAFF
J: TRBJ2-2; V: TRBV7-9; D: .; size: .; DNA: TGTGCCAGCAGCCAAGAAGGGGGGGTCCCCGGGGAGCTGTTTTTT; CDR3: CASSQEGGVPGELFF
J: TRBJ1-5; V: TRBV7-6; D: .; size: few; DNA: TGTGCCAGCAGCCGATACCCCAGGGGCAGGAATCAGCCCCAGCATTTT; CDR3: CASSRYPRGRNQPQHF
J: TRBJ1-5; V: TRBV10-3; D: .; size: many; DNA: TGTGCCATCAGTGGTACTAGGGGGGACCAGCCCCAGCATTTT; CDR3: CAISGTRGDQPQHF
J: TRBJ1-4; V: TRBV15; D: .; size: few; DNA: TGTGCCACCAGCAGAGGGACAGAAGCTGAAAAACTGTTTTTT; CDR3: CATSRGTEAEKLFF
J: TRBJ1-2; V: TRBV7-2; D: .; size: few; DNA: TGTGCCAGCAGCTTAGCGCGAGGGTTGGGTGGCTACACCTTC; CDR3: CASSLARGLGGYTF
J: TRBJ1-5; V: TRBV20-1; D: TRBD1; size: .; DNA: TGCAGTGCTCTAGAATGGGACAGGGACGAGACCCAGCATTTT; CDR3: CSALEWDRDETQHF
J: TRBJ1-2; V: TRBV20-1; D: .; size: .; DNA: TGCAGTGCTAGAATGGCAGACGGAGACTATGGCTACACCTTC; CDR3: CSARMADGDYGYTF
J: TRBJ2-5; V: TRBV11-1; D: .; size: .; DNA: TGTGCCAGCATCCCGACGAGTCAAGAGACCCAGTACTTC; CDR3: CASIPTSQETQYF
J: TRBJ2-5; V: TRBV20-1; D: TRBD2; size: .; DNA: TGCAGTGCAGCCCCGGGGACTAGCGAAGAGACCCAGTACTTC; CDR3: CSAAPGTSEETQYF
J: TRBJ1-4; V: TRBV15; D: TRBD1; size: .; DNA: TGTGCCACCAGCAGAGTTGGGACAGACAAACTGTTTTTT; CDR3: CATSRVGTDKLFF
J: TRBJ1-5; V: TRBV19; D: .; size: many; DNA: TGTGCCAGCGCGGACAAAGAGCAGCCCCAGCATTTT; CDR3: CASADKEQPQHF
J: TRBJ1-6; V: TRBV10-3; D: TRBD1; size: .; DNA: TGTGCCATCAGAACAGGGGGGAATTCACCCCTCCACTTT; CDR3: CAIRTGGNSPLHF
J: TRBJ1-2; V: TRBV7-9; D: TRBD1; size: .; DNA: TGTGCCAGCAGCTTAGTCGGGGGGACAGGCGGACGATCAAGCTATGGCTACACCTTC; CDR3: CASSLVGGTGGRSSYGYTF
J: TRBJ1-2; V: TRBV7-9; D: .; size: many; DNA: TGTGCCAGCAGCTTAGGAATAGGACAGCTATCCGGCTACACCTTC; CDR3: CASSLGIGQLSGYTF
J: TRBJ2-7; V: TRBV10-3; D: TRBD2; size: .; DNA: TGTGCCATCAGGGAAGCGGGAGGGCCTATATACGGGCAGTACTTC; CDR3: CAIREAGGPIYGQYF
J: TRBJ2-5; V: TRBV19; D: TRBD1; size: .; DNA: TGTGCCAGTAGTAGGGACAGGGGGCGCCGGGAGACCCAGTACTTC; CDR3: CASSRDRGRRETQYF
J: TRBJ2-2; V: TRBV28; D: .; size: .; DNA: .; CDR3: CASTASGVPGSCFF
J: TRBJ2-6; V: TRBV6-4; D: .; size: few; DNA: TGTGCCAACTTCTCTGGGGCCAACGTCCTGACTTTC; CDR3: CANFSGANVLTF
J: TRBJ1-6; V: TRBV2; D: .; size: .; DNA: TGTGCCAGCACTGGGGGGCAGAATTCACCCCTCCACTTT; CDR3: CASTGGQNSPLHF
J: TRBJ1-5; V: TRBV5-8; D: TRBD1; size: many; DNA: TGTGCCAGCAGCAGGGACAGGGGGAAGGACCAGCCCCAGCATTTT; CDR3: CASSRDRGKDQPQHF
J: TRBJ1-5; V: TRBV15; D: .; size: many; DNA: TGTGCCACCAGCAGGGTAGGGAGGGGAAATCAGCCCCAGCATTTT; CDR3: CATSRVGRGNQPQHF
J: TRBJ1-2; V: TRBV12-3/TRBV12-4; D: .; size: many; DNA: TGTGCCAGCAGCCCAGACGACTATGGCTACACCTTC; CDR3: CASSPDDYGYTF
J: TRBJ2-6; V: TRBV7-6; D: .; size: .; DNA: TGTGCCAGCAGCTGGGATCGGGGTGGTGGGGCCAACGTCCTGACTTTC; CDR3: CASSWDRGGGANVLTF
J: TRBJ2-5; V: TRBV7-9; D: .; size: .; DNA: TGTGCCAGCAGCTTTATACTAGGAGGGGAGACCCAGTACTTC; CDR3: CASSFILGGETQYF
J: TRBJ2-5; V: TRBV24-1; D: TRBD1; size: .; DNA: TGTGCCACCAGTGATTTTCCCTTCGACAGGGTATCTATCCGCGCGTACCAAGAGACCCAGTACTTC; CDR3: CATSDFPFDRVSIRAYQETQYF
J: TRBJ2-7; V: TRBV29-1; D: .; size: many; DNA: TGCAGCGTTTCCGGTATAGGCGAGCAGTACTTC; CDR3: CSVSGIGEQYF
J: TRBJ2-3; V: TRBV24-1; D: .; size: .; DNA: TGCGCCACCAGTGATTTGCTCAAAGATACGCAGTATTTT; CDR3: CATSDLLKDTQYF
J: TRBJ2-7; V: TRBV10-3; D: TRBD1; size: .; DNA: TGTGCCATCAGGGGAGGACAGGGCAAGACCTACGAGCAGTACTTC; CDR3: CAIRGGQGKTYEQYF
J: TRBJ1-1; V: TRBV3-1; D: .; size: few; DNA: TGTGCCAGCAGCCAAGACACGACGAGGAACACTGAAGCTTTCTTT; CDR3: CASSQDTTRNTEAFF
J: TRBJ1-2; V: TRBV6-5; D: TRBD1; size: .; DNA: TGTGCCAGCAGGATCCGGGACAGTTTAATCGGCTACACCTTC; CDR3: CASRIRDSLIGYTF
J: TRBJ1-6; V: TRBV7-9; D: .; size: .; DNA: TGTGCCAGCAGTCCCCCCGGACTCCTGGGGGATTCACCCCTCCACTTT; CDR3: CASSPPGLLGDSPLHF
J: TRBJ2-5; V: TRBV9; D: TRBD2; size: .; DNA: TGTGCCAGCAGCGCCATAGCGGGAGTAGGAGAGACCCAGTACTTC; CDR3: CASSAIAGVGETQYF
J: TRBJ1-3; V: TRBV5-1; D: .; size: many; DNA: TGCGCCAGCAGCTTGGCACACGCCCAGGGAAGGAAAAACACCATATATTTT; CDR3: CASSLAHAQGRKNTIYF
J: TRBJ2-5; V: TRBV15; D: TRBD2; size: .; DNA: TGTGCCACCAGCGGACCGTCTAGCGGGAGGGCCTCAGAGACCCAGTACTTC; CDR3: CATSGPSSGRASETQYF
J: TRBJ2-3; V: TRBV7-8; D: .; size: .; DNA: TGTGCCAGCAGCTTAGGTGGTAGATCAGATACGCAGTATTTT; CDR3: CASSLGGRSDTQYF
J: TRBJ2-2; V: TRBV9; D: TRBD1; size: .; DNA: TGTGCCAGCAGCGTAGAAACAGGGGCGGACACCGGGGAGCTGTTTTTT; CDR3: CASSVETGADTGELFF
J: TRBJ2-7; V: TRBV5-1; D: .; size: .; DNA: TGCGCCAGCAGCTTGTCCATAGGGAAGCGCTACGAGCAGTACTTC; CDR3: CASSLSIGKRYEQYF
J: TRBJ1-1; V: TRBV12-5; D: .; size: .; DNA: TGTGCTAGTGGTTTTCACGGGAACACTGAAGCTTTCTTT; CDR3: CASGFHGNTEAFF
J: TRBJ2-5; V: TRBV24-1; D: TRBD1; size: .; DNA: TGTGCCCGGACAGGGGAAGAGACCCAGTACTTC; CDR3: CARTGEETQYF
J: TRBJ2-5; V: TRBV12-5; D: TRBD2; size: few; DNA: TGTGCTAGTGGTCCGGGACTAGCGGGAGGATCCGGCAGGGAGACCCAGTACTTC; CDR3: CASGPGLAGGSGRETQYF
J: TRBJ1-1; V: TRBV5-1; D: TRBD1; size: few; DNA: TGCGCCAGCAGCTTGTTAAGACAGGGCGAAGCTTTCTTT; CDR3: CASSLLRQGEAFF
J: TRBJ1-4; V: TRBV7-2; D: .; size: few; DNA: TGTGCCAGCAGCTTACAGGCTACGGACAATGAAAAACTGTTTTTT; CDR3: CASSLQATDNEKLFF
J: TRBJ2-5; V: TRBV14; D: .; size: many; DNA: TGTGCCAGCAGCCCTCGGACCGCTAGGGAGACCCAGTACTTC; CDR3: CASSPRTARETQYF
J: TRBJ1-2; V: TRBV4-1; D: .; size: once; DNA: TGCGCCAGCAGCCAAGATGGTAGAGGCCTCTATGGCTACACCTTC; CDR3: CASSQDGRGLYGYTF
J: TRBJ2-5; V: TRBV15; D: .; size: .; DNA: TGTGCCACCAGCAGAGATGACGGCAGGGAGACCCAGTACTTC; CDR3: CATSRDDGRETQYF
J: TRBJ1-4; V: TRBV5-4; D: .; size: .; DNA: TGTGCCAGCAGCCCCTATCCGGGGATGGTTGAAAAACTGTTTTTT; CDR3: CASSPYPGMVEKLFF
J: TRBJ2-7; V: TRBV7-9; D: .; size: few; DNA: .; CDR3: CASSIYLCSVEGGEFYEQYF